This record concerns one T cell receptor beta chain sequence. The antigen remains undetermined. Treatment indicated: approximately 10-day PBMC culture with coronavirus spike peptide pools or control peptides (ViraFEST assay). The data were taken from a study of vaccination and CD4 T cells after COVID-19. The J segment lost 0 bases and the V segment lost 5 bases, leaving 3 bases of the junction unmatched. Germline V lookup: CDR1 SEHNR, CDR2 FQNEAQ (reference sequence). There are 14 residues in the CDR3. The Oncomine TCR Beta short-read assay was applied to DNA of cultured CD4+ T cells. TCRdb itself ran the PCR reads through MiXCR, one entry per CDR3 protein. The sample lists some 9,600 distinct CDR3 sequences, 40% to 60% occurring once.

The source of this sequence is a human donor who had recovered from COVID-19. Sequenced: CD4+ T cells from blood, cultured in vitro. This chain connects TRBV7-9 to TRBJ1-1; TRBD1 aligns across 7 bases. For the CDR3, the DNA is TGTGCCAGCAGCGTACAGGGGATGAACACTGAAGCTTTCTTT. It translates to CASSVQGMNTEAFF.